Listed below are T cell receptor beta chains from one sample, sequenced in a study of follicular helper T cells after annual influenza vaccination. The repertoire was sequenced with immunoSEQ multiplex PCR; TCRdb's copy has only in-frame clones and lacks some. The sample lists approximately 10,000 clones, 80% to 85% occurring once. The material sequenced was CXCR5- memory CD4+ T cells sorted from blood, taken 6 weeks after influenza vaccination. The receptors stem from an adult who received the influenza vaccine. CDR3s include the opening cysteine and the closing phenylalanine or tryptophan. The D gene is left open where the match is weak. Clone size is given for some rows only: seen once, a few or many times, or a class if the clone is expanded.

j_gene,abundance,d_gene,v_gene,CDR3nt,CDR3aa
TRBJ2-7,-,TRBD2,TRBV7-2,TGTGCCAGCAGCTCTCAAGTAAATAGCGGGAGACTCGACGAGCAGTACTTC,CASSSQVNSGRLDEQYF
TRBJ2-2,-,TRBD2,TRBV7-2,TGTGCCAGCAGCCCTCGACTAGCGGGGGGGCGAAACACCGGGGAGCTGTTTTTT,CASSPRLAGGRNTGELFF
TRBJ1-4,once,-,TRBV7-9,TGTGCCAGCAGCTTACAAGTAACTAATGAAAAACTGTTTTTT,CASSLQVTNEKLFF
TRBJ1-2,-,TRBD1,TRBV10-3,TGTGCCATCGGGCTAGGGGGGGGACAGGGGTCCCCCACCTACACCTTC,CAIGLGGGQGSPTYTF
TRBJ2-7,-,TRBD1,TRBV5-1,TGCGCCAGCAGACAGGGGGCCAACGAGCAGTACTTC,CASRQGANEQYF
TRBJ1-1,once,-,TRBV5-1,TGCGCCAGCAGCTTGACGACAGGTCCTAACACTGAAGCTTTCTTT,CASSLTTGPNTEAFF
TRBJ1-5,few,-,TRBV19,TGTGCCAGTAGTATCTATGGGCAGCCCCAGCATTTT,CASSIYGQPQHF
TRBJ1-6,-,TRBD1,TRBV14,TGTGCCAGCAGCGCATGGACAGGTCCTAATTCACCCCTCCACTTT,CASSAWTGPNSPLHF
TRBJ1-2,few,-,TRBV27,TGTGCCAGCGGCGGTACTAACTATGGCTACACCTTC,CASGGTNYGYTF
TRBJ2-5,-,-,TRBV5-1,TGCGCCAGCAGCTACGCCCGAGGGGCCCAAGAGACCCAGTACTTC,CASSYARGAQETQYF
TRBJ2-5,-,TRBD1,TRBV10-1,TGCGCCAGCAGCGATAGCCTTACAGGGGCGAACTTC,CASSDSLTGANF
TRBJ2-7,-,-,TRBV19,TGTGCCAGTAGTATAGAGGGGAGTCCCCTGGGCGAGCAGTACTTC,CASSIEGSPLGEQYF
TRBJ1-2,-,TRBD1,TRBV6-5,TGTGCCAGCACATCAGGGGGCAGGGGTGGCTACACCTTC,CASTSGGRGGYTF
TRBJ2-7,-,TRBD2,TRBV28,TGTGCCAGCAGTTTAGGTAGCGGGGGTGCCTACGAGCAGTACTTC,CASSLGSGGAYEQYF
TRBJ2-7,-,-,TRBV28,TGTGCCAGCAGGTCTTCTGGGGGTAGGTACGAGCAGTACTTC,CASRSSGGRYEQYF
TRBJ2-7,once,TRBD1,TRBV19,TGTGCCAGTAGTCCCATTGGGGGACAGGGCCGGTACGAGCAGTACTTC,CASSPIGGQGRYEQYF
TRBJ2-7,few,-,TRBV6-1,TGTGCCAGCACCATCCTCTACGAGCAGTACTTC,CASTILYEQYF
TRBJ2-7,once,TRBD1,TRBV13,TGTGCCAGCAGGCGACAGGGGTACGAGCAGTACTTC,CASRRQGYEQYF
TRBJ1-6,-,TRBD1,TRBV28,TGTGCCAGCAGTCTGGGGACAGACTATAATTCACCCCTCCACTTT,CASSLGTDYNSPLHF
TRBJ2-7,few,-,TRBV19,TGTGCCAGTAGTTCAGGGACCTCCTACGAGCAGTACTTC,CASSSGTSYEQYF
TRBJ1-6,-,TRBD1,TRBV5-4,TGTGCCAGCAGCCTATTTCAGGGGGTAAATTCACCCCTCCACTTT,CASSLFQGVNSPLHF
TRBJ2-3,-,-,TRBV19,TGTGCCAGTAGATTGGGGAGGGGGCGAGGAACAGATACGCAGTATTTT,CASRLGRGRGTDTQYF
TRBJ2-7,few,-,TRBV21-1,TGTGCCAGCAGCAATACCGGGCACGAGCAGTACTTC,CASSNTGHEQYF
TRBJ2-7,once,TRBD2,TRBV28,TGTGCCAGCAGTTACGAACGACTAGCGGCAGGCTACGAGCAGTACTTC,CASSYERLAAGYEQYF
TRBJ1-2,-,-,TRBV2,TGTGCCAGCACCCTCCCGAAGGTACGGAGACCTGGGGACTATGGCTACACCTTC,CASTLPKVRRPGDYGYTF
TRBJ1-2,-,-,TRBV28,TGTGCCAGCAGCGGTGGCCTCCGAAACTATGGCTACACCTTC,CASSGGLRNYGYTF
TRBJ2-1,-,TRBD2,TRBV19,TGTCCGACGCTATGGGGGGGGGATAACAATGAGCAGTTCTTC,CPTLWGGDNNEQFF
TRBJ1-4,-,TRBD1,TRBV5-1,TGCGCCAGCAGCTTGAGGCCCCCGGGACAGGGTAGCGAACTGTTTTTT,CASSLRPPGQGSELFF
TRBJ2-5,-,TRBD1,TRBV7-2,TGTGCCAGCAGCTTAGCTGGGACAGGGGTACAGGAGACCCAGTACTTC,CASSLAGTGVQETQYF
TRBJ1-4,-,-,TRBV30,TGTGCCTGGAGTGTTTGGGCCCCTTTATCGGGAAATGAAAAACTGTTTTTT,CAWSVWAPLSGNEKLFF
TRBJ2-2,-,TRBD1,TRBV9,TGTGCCAGCAGCGCTTACAGGGGGAGTGGGGGCACCGGGGAGCTGTTTTTT,CASSAYRGSGGTGELFF
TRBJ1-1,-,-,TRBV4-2,TGTGCCAGCAGCCAAGATCCGGGATACACTGAAGCTTTCTTT,CASSQDPGYTEAFF
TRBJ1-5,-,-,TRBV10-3,TGTGCCACTCGCGGGGACACGAATCAGCCCCAGCATTTT,CATRGDTNQPQHF
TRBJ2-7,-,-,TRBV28,TGTGCCAGCAGTTTGACCACAGGGCAGGGCGAGCAGTACTTC,CASSLTTGQGEQYF
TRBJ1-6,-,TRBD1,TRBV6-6,TGTGCCAGCAGTCGACAGGGTTTTGGTTCACCCCTCCACTTT,CASSRQGFGSPLHF
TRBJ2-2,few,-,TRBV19,TGTGCCAGTAAGAACACCGGGGAGCTGTTTTTT,CASKNTGELFF
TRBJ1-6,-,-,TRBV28,TGTGCCAGCTATGACAGTGAAAACTATAATTCACCCCTCCACTTT,CASYDSENYNSPLHF
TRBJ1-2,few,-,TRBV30,TGTGCCTGCCTAGCCCGGGGGTGCGGTAACTATGGCTACACCTTC,CACLARGCGNYGYTF
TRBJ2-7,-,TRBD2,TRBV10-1,TGCGCCAGCAGTGAAGGCGGGAGGGCGTGGGAGCAGTACTTC,CASSEGGRAWEQYF
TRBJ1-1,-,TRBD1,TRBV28,TGTGCCAGCAGTATCCAGACAGGGAAAGCTTTCTTT,CASSIQTGKAFF
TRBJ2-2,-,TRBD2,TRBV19,TGTGCCAGTAACGGACTAGCGGGAAGCATCACCGGGGAGCTGTTTTTT,CASNGLAGSITGELFF
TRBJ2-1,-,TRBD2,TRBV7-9,TGTGCCAGCAGTTTGACTAGCGCCGCCTCCTACAATGAGCAGTTCTTC,CASSLTSAASYNEQFF
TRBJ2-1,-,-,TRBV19,TGTGCCAGTAGTCCTACGATGGGGGGAGAGCAGTTCTTC,CASSPTMGGEQFF
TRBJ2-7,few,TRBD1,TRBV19,TGTGCCAGTAGTTCTACAGGGGGCTACGAGCAGTACTTC,CASSSTGGYEQYF
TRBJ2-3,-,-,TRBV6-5,TGTGCCAGCAACCCTCCCGGCACAGATACGCAGTATTTT,CASNPPGTDTQYF
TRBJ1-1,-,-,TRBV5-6,TGTGCCAGCAGCTCCAGACAGACGCTGTTGAACACTGAAGCTTTCTTT,CASSSRQTLLNTEAFF
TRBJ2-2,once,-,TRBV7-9,TGTGCCAGCAGCTCCACAGGGACGCGCACCGGGGAGCTGTTTTTT,CASSSTGTRTGELFF
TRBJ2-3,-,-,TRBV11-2,TGTGCCAGCAGCATTAGTATCCCGTCAGATACGCAGTATTTT,CASSISIPSDTQYF
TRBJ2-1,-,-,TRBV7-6,TGTGCCAGCAGCCGGACACACTCTAGCGACAATGAGCAGTTCTTC,CASSRTHSSDNEQFF
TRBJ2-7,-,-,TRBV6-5,TGTGCCAGCAGCGATAAGGGCGAGCAGTACTTC,CASSDKGEQYF
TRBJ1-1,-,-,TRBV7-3,TGTGCCAGCAGCTTAACGGGCAGGACTGAAGCTTTCTTT,CASSLTGRTEAFF
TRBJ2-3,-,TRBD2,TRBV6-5,TGTGCCAGCAGTTACCGGCCTAGCGGGAGTGCAGATACGCAGTATTTT,CASSYRPSGSADTQYF
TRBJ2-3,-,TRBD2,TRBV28,TGTGCCAGCAGTTGGCTAGCGGGAGGATTGACAGATACGCAGTATTTT,CASSWLAGGLTDTQYF
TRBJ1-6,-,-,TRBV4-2,TGTGCCAGCAGCCAAGTCTGGCAGGGGAATTCACCCCTCCACTTT,CASSQVWQGNSPLHF
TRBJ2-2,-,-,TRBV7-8,TGTGCCAGCAGCTTAGGGGCAGCGAACACCGGGGAGCTGTTTTTT,CASSLGAANTGELFF
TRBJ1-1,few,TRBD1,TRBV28,TGTGCCAGCAGTTTGGTTGATGGACAGGGGAACACTGAAGCTTTCTTT,CASSLVDGQGNTEAFF
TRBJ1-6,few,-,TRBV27,TGTGCCAGCAGTTTTCTCACCTCACCCCTCCACTTT,CASSFLTSPLHF
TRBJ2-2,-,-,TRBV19,TGTGCCAGTAGTATAGGGCAGGGGAGCGGGGAGCTGTTTTTT,CASSIGQGSGELFF
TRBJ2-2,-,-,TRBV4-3,TGCGCCAGCAGCCAAGCGGTCCGCGCCTCGAACACCGGGGAGCTGTTTTTT,CASSQAVRASNTGELFF